This TCR beta chain appears in the sequencing data of a study of tumor and adjacent non-tumor tissue in lung cancer. No cell sorting was done before RNA was extracted from the tissue. More than 3 cm separated this lung sample from the edge of the tumor. TCRbeta libraries were built with three rounds of nested PCR, modified from ARM-PCR. TCRdb re-called the multiplex PCR reads through MiXCR, storing one row per CDR3 protein. The sample has around 82,000 distinct CDR3 sequences; about 82% are singletons. Germline V gives CDR1 LGHNA, CDR2 YSLEER. The CDR3 covers 13 residues. Details on this clonotype: At one of its ends the junction is not consistent with the germline gene, which may arise from a read error.

The genes are TRBV4-3 and TRBJ1-1; perhaps TRBD1 as D (5 bases). Sequenced material: distant non-tumor lung tissue. The clonotype originates from a man between 60 and 75 years old with non-small cell lung cancer. CDR3 sequence (DNA): TGCGACAGCGGTACAGGATCGAACATTGAAGCTTTCTTT. Protein: CDSGTGSNIEAFF.